Presented here are 26 T cell receptor beta chains from one specimen sequenced in a study of CD8 T cells in ankylosing spondylitis. TCRdb ran MiXCR on the 5' RACE reads and lists one entry per CDR3 protein. Here the sample spans 200,000 to 300,000 distinct CDR3 sequences, roughly 8.6% being singletons. Sequenced: blood, either unsorted or a sorted T cell fraction (not recorded which). Every receptor here comes from a male donor with ankylosing spondylitis or in good health (not recorded which).

The table lists this clonotype with many counts. The genes are TRBV20-1 and TRBJ1-6, with 10 bases aligning to TRBD1. The CDR3 is 13 amino acids. CDR1 and CDR2 from the germline V gene are DFQATT and SNEGSKA (reference sequence). The trim removed 4 bases at V and 7 bases at J, leaving 1 base unmatched. CDR3 sequence (DNA): TGCAGTGCTACGGGACAGGGGAATTCACCCCTCCACTTT. Protein product: CSATGQGNSPLHF.

This clonotype came up many times. The V gene is TRBV27, the J gene TRBJ1-1; D perhaps matches TRBD1 (5 bases). The ends were cut back, 1 base at V and 0 bases at J, with 12 bases in the middle. This CDR3 region has 16 residues. Germline CDR1 reads MNHEY; CDR2 reads SMNVEV (reference sequence). CDR3: CASSLLAGFMNTEAFF. The CDR3 nucleotides read TGTGCCAGCAGTTTATTGGCAGGGTTTATGAACACTGAAGCTTTCTTT.

The chain is built from TRBV12-3 or TRBV12-4 and TRBJ1-5, with 8 bases fitting TRBD1. V lost 6 bases and J lost 6; bases outside the gene matches: 4. CDR3 length: 13 amino acids. This CDR3 is CASSPGGGQPQHF. The CDR3, as DNA: TGTGCCAGCAGCCCAGGGGGCGGTCAGCCCCAGCATTTT.

The sample holds many counts of this clonotype. V usage is TRBV14 and J usage is TRBJ2-3, with TRBD2 matching 9 bases. The CDR3 is 15 residues long. Unmatched junction bases numbered 9, after V lost 4 bases and J lost 7 bases. Looked up from germline, CDR1 is SGHDN and CDR2 is FVKESK. Written as DNA, the CDR3 is TGTGCCAGCAGCCCTAGCGGGGAACCTCGGAATACGCAGTATTTT. It yields the protein CASSPSGEPRNTQYF.

This clonotype was seen repeatedly, ten times or more. This sequence joins TRBV19 and TRBJ2-2; TRBD1 is a possible D gene (6 bases). The CDR3 has 14 residues. Trimming removed 3 bases at V and 6 bases at J, with 11 bases between. In germline, CDR1 is LNHDA, CDR2 SQIVND (reference sequence). The DNA for the CDR3 is TGTGCCAGTAGTATCACAGGGTTTTCCGGGGAGCTGTTTTTT. Translating it yields CASSITGFSGELFF.

This clonotype was seen many times. The chain recombines TRBV20-1 with TRBJ1-6; 7 bases are a match to TRBD1. Germline V gene data show CDR1 as DFQATT and CDR2 as SNEGSKA (reference sequence). The CDR3 contains 17 residues. Trimming at V came to 1 base and at J to 9 bases, leaving 15 bases not matched to a gene. Here the CDR3 DNA reads TGCAGTGCTAGAGGGCCTACCGGAGGGGGCGAGAGTTCACCCCTCCACTTT. The encoded protein is CSARGPTGGGESSPLHF.

V and J are TRBV7-6 and TRBJ2-1; 11 nucleotides line up with TRBD2. CDR3 size: 18 residues. The V and J ends lost 1 base and 9 bases, in that order; junction bases with no gene match: 14. Germline V gene sequence: CDR1 SGHVS, CDR2 FNYEAQ. The CDR3 is CASSLGFQTSGSRSEQFF. The CDR3 DNA reads TGTGCCAGCAGCTTAGGGTTTCAAACTAGCGGGAGTCGGAGTGAGCAGTTCTTC.

This clonotype appeared many times. The CDR3 is CASSLGSNDNSPLHF. The CDR3 DNA reads as TGTGCCAGCAGCTTAGGGAGCAACGATAATTCACCCCTCCACTTT. The rearrangement links TRBV7-9 to TRBJ1-6; D remains ambiguous. V lost 1 base and J lost 5, with 9 bases in between. Germline V gene data show CDR1 as SEHNR and CDR2 as FQNEAQ (reference sequence). This CDR3 region has 15 residues. Full variable domain (outside the CDR3, taken from reference TRBV7-9 and TRBJ1-6): DTGVSQNPRHKITKRGQNVTFRCDPISEHNRLYWYRQTLGQGPEFLTYFQNEAQLEKSRLLSDRFSAERPKGSFSTLEIQRTEQGDSAMYLCASSLGSNDNSPLHFGNGTRLTVT.

Ten or more counts support this clonotype. The V and J genes are TRBV9 and TRBJ2-3; 9 positions agree with TRBD1. The CDR3 covers 18 residues. Unmatched junction bases numbered 16, after V lost 3 bases and J lost 5 bases. CDR1 and CDR2 (germline): SGDLS, YYNGEE. The CDR3 here is CASSAGQGIGSRLDTQYF. CDR3 bases: TGTGCCAGCAGCGCCGGACAGGGGATCGGGTCCAGATTAGATACGCAGTATTTT.

Ten or more counts support this clonotype. This sequence joins TRBV14 and TRBJ2-5, with D unclear. The CDR3 runs to 10 residues. Between the trimmed V and J ends, which lost 11 bases and 5 bases, there was a span of 9 bases. Germline assignment: CDR1 SGHDN and CDR2 FVKESK. CDR3 protein: CARKGETQYF. The CDR3 nucleotides read TGTGCCCGAAAAGGGGAGACCCAGTACTTC.

This clonotype was counted only a few times. The V and J genes are TRBV27 and TRBJ1-1, with D possibly matching TRBD1 (6 bases). The V end lost 6 bases, the J end lost 4 bases, and 15 bases lay between the germline ends. CDR3 length: 14 residues. Germline-derived CDR1 and CDR2 are MNHEY and SMNVEV (reference sequence). Here the CDR3 reads CASRLGGSGTEAFF. CDR3 in DNA: TGTGCCAGCAGACTAGGGGGGTCTGGCACTGAAGCTTTCTTT.

This clonotype was observed at least ten times. The chain couples TRBV4-3 to TRBJ2-3, with D uncertain. Trimming took 0 bases from V and 3 from J, leaving 4 bases between them. This CDR3 has 13 amino acids. CDR1 and CDR2 from the germline V gene are LGHNA and YSLEER. In DNA form, the CDR3 reads TGCGCCAGCAGCCAAGAGTCAACAGATACGCAGTATTTT. Its translation is CASSQESTDTQYF.

The chain employs TRBV14 and TRBJ2-1; possibly TRBD2 for D (5 bases). The CDR3 is 14 amino acids. The germline V and J ends were trimmed by 2 bases and 8 bases, with 13 bases remaining between them. Germline V lookup: CDR1 SGHDN, CDR2 FVKESK. CDR3 sequence reads: CASSQFISGDEQFF. CDR3 DNA: TGTGCCAGCAGCCAATTTATAAGCGGCGATGAGCAGTTCTTC. The full variable domain, with the rest looked up from reference TRBV14 and TRBJ2-1, is EAGVTQFPSHSVIEKGQTVTLRCDPISGHDNLYWYRRVMGKEIKFLLHFVKESKQDESGMPNNRFLAERTGGTYSTLKVQPAELEDSGVYFCASSQFISGDEQFFGPGTRLTVL.

As regards this clonotype: This may stem from a read error, because a much larger clone lies one nucleotide away. The chain has TRBV4-2 and TRBJ2-7, with 7 nucleotides matching TRBD2. Germline lookup yields CDR1 LGHNA and CDR2 YNFKEQ. The length of the CDR3 is 14 residues. The CDR3 DNA sequence: TGTACCAGCAGCGGGACCCCCAGCTCCTACGAGCAGTACTTC. Residues: CTSSGTPSSYEQYF.

The CDR3 is CASSYSFPSSGRRSTDTQYF. CDR3 bases: TGTGCCAGCAGTTACTCGTTCCCCTCTAGCGGGAGGAGGAGCACAGATACGCAGTATTTT. The chain carries TRBV6-2 or TRBV6-3 and TRBJ2-3; TRBD2 matches 11 bases. Trimming cost V 0 bases and J 0 bases; bases outside gene matches: 11. The CDR3 extends over 20 amino acids. Germline V gene lookup returns CDR1 MNHEY and CDR2 SVGEGT.

This clonotype was observed many times. V usage is TRBV4-1 and J usage is TRBJ2-1, with D possibly TRBD2 on 6 matching bases. The CDR3 loop spans 14 amino acids. Looked up from germline, CDR1 is MGHRA and CDR2 is YSYEKL. V shed 4 bases and J shed 5 bases, with 12 bases lying between them. The CDR3 region has the DNA TGCGCCAGCAGCCCCCGGGACTTGGACAATGAGCAGTTCTTC. Residues: CASSPRDLDNEQFF.

This clonotype has at least ten counts. The chain uses TRBV7-2 and TRBJ1-3; possibly TRBD1 for D (5 bases). Per germline, CDR1 SGHTA and CDR2 FQGNSA. V was cut by 2 bases and J by 3 bases, with 11 bases left in between. This CDR3 has 15 residues. In nucleotides, the CDR3 is TGTGCCAGCAGCTTACAGGGAGGTTATGGAAACACCATATATTTT. Encoded protein: CASSLQGGYGNTIYF.

This clonotype has ten or more counts. The rearrangement links TRBV6-1 to TRBJ1-5; D is uncertain. Trimming removed 6 bases at V and 2 bases at J, with 8 bases between. CDR3 length: 13 residues. Germline V gene sequence: CDR1 MNHNS, CDR2 SASEGT. The CDR3 nucleotides are TGTGCCAGCAGCCCTGGCGGCAATCAGCCCCAGCATTTT. Its protein is CASSPGGNQPQHF.

This clonotype was seen repeatedly, ten times or more. The chain carries TRBV20-1 and TRBJ2-7, with D possibly TRBD2 on 6 matching bases. The germline V gene encodes CDR1 DFQATT and CDR2 SNEGSKA (reference sequence). Trimming stripped 6 bases from V and 2 bases from J, with 20 bases between. The CDR3 covers 15 residues. CDR3 sequence reads: CSANPARGRTYEQYF. As DNA, the CDR3 is TGCAGTGCCAACCCTGCCCGGGGGAGAACCTACGAGCAGTACTTC.

This clonotype came up many times. This chain joins TRBV5-1 and TRBJ2-2, with D perhaps TRBD2 (5 bases). The CDR3 sequence is 14 residues long. V was trimmed by 4 bases and J by 0 bases, leaving 7 bases between them. CDR1 is SGHRS and CDR2 is YFSETQ in the germline V gene. The CDR3 sequence: CASSPDSNTGELFF. Here the CDR3 DNA reads TGCGCCAGCAGCCCGGACTCGAACACCGGGGAGCTGTTTTTT.

The rearrangement joins TRBV20-1 to TRBJ2-5; D is perhaps TRBD1 (5 bases). V was shortened by 7 bases and J by 1 base, with 13 bases between the two germline ends. This CDR3 contains 13 residues. The V gene's germline CDR1 is DFQATT and CDR2 SNEGSKA (reference sequence). The CDR3, as DNA: TGCAGTGTAGGGGTCGGAAGCCAAGAGACCCAGTACTTC. It is translated as CSVGVGSQETQYF.

The chain uses TRBV11-2 and TRBJ2-5, with D possibly being TRBD2 (5 bases). Germline lookup yields CDR1 SGHAT and CDR2 FQNNGV. The V and J ends lost 1 base and 5 bases respectively, with 26 bases between them. This CDR3 comprises 19 residues. CDR3 bases: TGTGCCAGCAGCTTAGGGTTTTCGGAGTCTGGCGGGTGGCGGGAGACCCAGTACTTC. Translation: CASSLGFSESGGWRETQYF. Looking up the rest from reference TRBV11-2 and TRBJ2-5 gives the full variable domain: EAGVAQSPRYKIIEKRQSVAFWCNPISGHATLYWYQQILGQGPKLLIQFQNNGVVDDSQLPKDRFSAERLKGVDSTLKIQPAKLEDSAVYLCASSLGFSESGGWRETQYFGPGTRLLVL.

The table lists this clonotype with many counts. The chain's CDR3 is CSARRPTSGGYEQYF. CDR3 DNA sequence: TGCAGTGCTAGACGACCCACTAGCGGGGGTTACGAGCAGTACTTC. V usage is TRBV20-1 and J usage is TRBJ2-7, with 11 bases matching TRBD2. Germline loops: CDR1 DFQATT, CDR2 SNEGSKA (reference sequence). The CDR3 contains 15 residues. Losses at the gene ends were 2 bases for V and 4 bases for J; bases not matched to a gene: 7.

This clonotype appeared many times. V usage is TRBV20-1 and J usage is TRBJ2-3, with D tentatively TRBD2 (6 bases). Germline V lookup: CDR1 DFQATT, CDR2 SNEGSKA (reference sequence). V was cut by 5 bases and J by 1 base, with 10 bases left in between. The CDR3 sequence is 13 residues long. The CDR3 reads CSALVAGTDTQYF. As DNA, the CDR3 is TGCAGTGCTTTAGTAGCGGGCACAGATACGCAGTATTTT.

This clonotype came up many times. This sequence joins TRBV27 and TRBJ2-2, with D uncertain. The CDR3 is made up of 12 amino acids. Trimming stripped 9 bases from V and 1 base from J, with 6 bases between. The germline CDR1 and CDR2 sequences are MNHEY and SMNVEV (reference sequence). CDR3 in amino acids: CASSRNTGELFF. Here the CDR3 DNA reads TGTGCCAGTAGTCGGAACACCGGGGAGCTGTTTTTT.

This clonotype was counted ten times or more. The rearrangement links TRBV30 to TRBJ2-2, with D perhaps TRBD1 (6 bases). The germline V gene has CDR1 GTSNPN and CDR2 SVGIG (reference sequence). The CDR3 spans 12 residues. The V and J ends lost 6 bases and 5 bases respectively, with 10 bases between them. CDR3 sequence: CACQGRTGELFF. As DNA, the CDR3 is TGTGCCTGCCAGGGGAGAACCGGGGAGCTGTTTTTT. The full variable domain, its missing parts supplied by reference TRBV30 and TRBJ2-2, is SQTIHQWPATLVQPVGSPLSLECTVEGTSNPNLYWYRQAAGRGLQLLFYSVGIGQISSEVPQNLSASRPQDRQFILSSKKLLLSDSGFYLCACQGRTGELFFGEGSRLTVL.